This T cell receptor (beta chain) stems from a study of cytomegalovirus exposure and HLA in healthy donors. Study-wide background: Early released data had tens of millions of unique TCRs, all coming from HLA-typed donors.

Study-wide points: After further analysis at a later stage, 16,951 TCR beta sequences were associated with HLA alleles at 0.05 false discovery rate. Other equally common chains were less clonally expanded than HLA-associated TCR beta chains, a later analysis showed.

Primers for the PCR totalled 60 Vbeta and 13 Jbeta. TCRdb's copy holds only in-frame clones and misses some; the assay was immunoSEQ multiplex PCR. The sample records 200,000 or so clones, about 79% being singletons. In the case of this clone: Its antigen is not identified.

V was pared by 6 bases and J by 2 bases, with 19 bases between. Per the germline V gene, CDR1 is SEHNR and CDR2 is FQNEAQ (reference sequence). There are 17 residues in the CDR3. The donors (healthy individuals) were bone marrow donors. The sequencing sample was made of PBMCs. The receptor's source is a boy younger than 10 in good health and CMV-seronegative. The V call is TRBV7-9, the J call TRBJ1-4; a possible D gene is TRBD1 (6 bases). CDR3 bases: TGTGCCAGCAGACCGGGGACCTACAGGGAGACTAATGAAAAACTGTTTTTT. Its protein product is CASRPGTYRETNEKLFF.